This TCR beta chain is from a study of identical twins. The ends were cut back, 1 base at V and 10 bases at J, with 14 bases in the middle. The CDR3 runs to 14 residues. In germline, CDR1 is SGHDN, CDR2 FVKESK. TCRdb called the 5' RACE reads again in MiXCR, with one record for every CDR3 protein. The sample consists of approximately 230,000 distinct CDR3 sequences, 11% to 15% of them appearing once. To note about this clonotype: What it binds is unknown.

The study, taken as a whole, reports: Twin pairs had excess sharing that was weaker in beta out-of-frame sequences.

The sample taken for sequencing was memory (CD45RO+) T cells sorted from blood. V gene TRBV14 combines with J gene TRBJ2-1; D unclear. This sequence originates from a woman between 18 and 29 years old in good health. CDR3 in DNA: TGTGCCAGCAGCCAAGTGTCGTATAGGAACGAGCAGTTCTTC. Residues: CASSQVSYRNEQFF.